This TCR beta chain was identified during a study of cytomegalovirus exposure and HLA in healthy donors. About this clone itself: What it binds is not known.

Study outcomes and limitations: Donors were assumed by presence/absence analyses to have roughly uniform sequencing depth.

Amplification used 60 Vbeta primers and 13 Jbeta primers. Only in-frame clones appear in the TCRdb table, and some are missing; sequencing was by immunoSEQ multiplex PCR. Found here are 90,000 to 120,000 clones; the top ten clones hold approximately 0.6%. CDR3 length: 14 residues. Germline-derived CDR1 and CDR2 are MNHEY and SVGAGI. Trimming shortened V by 6 bases and J by 10 bases, and 16 bases separated the two germline ends. The chain couples TRBV6-5 to TRBJ1-6; D is perhaps TRBD1 (5 bases). Material: PBMCs. This TCR was recovered from a middle-aged man in good health and CMV-seronegative. In DNA, the CDR3 is TGTGCCAGCAGCTCAAGTAGGAGGGACTCACCCCTCCACTTT. This sequence encodes CASSSSRRDSPLHF.